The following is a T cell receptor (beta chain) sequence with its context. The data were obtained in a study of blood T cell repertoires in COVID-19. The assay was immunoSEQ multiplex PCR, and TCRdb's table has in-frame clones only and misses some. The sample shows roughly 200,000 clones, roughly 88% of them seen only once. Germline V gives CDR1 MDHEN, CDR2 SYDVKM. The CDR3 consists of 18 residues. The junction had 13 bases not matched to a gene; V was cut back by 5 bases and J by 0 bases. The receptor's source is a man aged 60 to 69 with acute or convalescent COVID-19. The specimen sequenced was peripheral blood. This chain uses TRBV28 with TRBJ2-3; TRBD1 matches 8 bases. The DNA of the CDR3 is TGTGCCAGCAGTCCTCTCCGACAGGGGAAAGCAAGCACAGATACGCAGTATTTT. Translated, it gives CASSPLRQGKASTDTQYF.